These T cell receptor beta chains were read from a single sample in a study of blood T cell repertoires in COVID-19. The data were produced by immunoSEQ multiplex PCR, yet TCRdb's version contains in-frame clones alone and is incomplete. The sample contains around 41,000 clones, 85% to 95% of which appear only once. Sequences were obtained from peripheral blood. The receptors derive from a human donor in a cohort sampled during active COVID-19. Both conserved end residues are part of each CDR3. The order of the fields is D gene, J gene, V gene, clone size, CDR3 protein, CDR3 DNA. The D gene is left open where the match is weak. Size tells how often a clone was seen (once, few, many) or the class of an expanded clone, and some rows leave it out.

d_call: .
j_call: TRBJ1-5
v_call: TRBV4-3
clone_size: .
cdr3_aa: CASSQDRDSHQPQHF
cdr3_nt: TGCGCCAGCAGCCAAGATCGCGACAGCCATCAGCCCCAGCATTTT

d_call: .
j_call: TRBJ2-1
v_call: TRBV4-1
clone_size: .
cdr3_aa: CASSHGRRRAYNEQFF
cdr3_nt: TGCGCCAGCAGCCACGGTAGACGGAGAGCCTACAATGAGCAGTTCTTC

d_call: TRBD2
j_call: TRBJ2-5
v_call: TRBV10-3
clone_size: .
cdr3_aa: CAISEGLAGEETQYF
cdr3_nt: TGTGCCATCAGTGAGGGACTAGCGGGAGAAGAGACCCAGTACTTC

d_call: TRBD2
j_call: TRBJ2-3
v_call: TRBV18
clone_size: .
cdr3_aa: CASSSTSGRDTDTQYF
cdr3_nt: TGTGCCAGCTCAAGCACGAGCGGGAGGGACACAGATACGCAGTATTTT

d_call: TRBD1
j_call: TRBJ2-5
v_call: TRBV27
clone_size: .
cdr3_aa: CASSIYRGQETQYF
cdr3_nt: TGTGCCAGCAGTATTTACAGGGGGCAAGAGACCCAGTACTTC

d_call: TRBD1
j_call: TRBJ2-4
v_call: TRBV19
clone_size: .
cdr3_aa: CASSDRGGRTKNIQYF
cdr3_nt: TGTGCCAGTAGCGACAGGGGGGGCCGGACCAAAAACATTCAGTACTTC

d_call: TRBD1
j_call: TRBJ2-2
v_call: TRBV7-9
clone_size: .
cdr3_aa: CASTPTGTGGAGELFF
cdr3_nt: TGTGCCAGCACTCCAACCGGGACAGGGGGGGCCGGGGAGCTGTTTTTT

d_call: .
j_call: TRBJ1-2
v_call: TRBV4-2
clone_size: once
cdr3_aa: CASSIQAIHNYGYTF
cdr3_nt: TGTGCCAGCAGCATACAGGCGATTCATAACTATGGCTACACCTTC

d_call: .
j_call: TRBJ1-3
v_call: TRBV6-2/TRBV6-3
clone_size: .
cdr3_aa: CASSYIRTERSSGNTIYF
cdr3_nt: TGTGCCAGCAGTTATATCCGGACAGAGAGGAGCTCTGGAAACACCATATATTTT

d_call: TRBD2
j_call: TRBJ2-1
v_call: TRBV29-1
clone_size: .
cdr3_aa: CSCGSLAGGPNNEQFF
cdr3_nt: TGCAGCTGTGGTTCTCTAGCGGGAGGGCCCAACAATGAGCAGTTCTTC

d_call: .
j_call: TRBJ2-3
v_call: TRBV5-6
clone_size: .
cdr3_aa: CASSFGTGGLGTDTQYF
cdr3_nt: TGTGCCAGCAGCTTCGGAACGGGGGGCTTGGGCACAGATACGCAGTATTTT

d_call: TRBD1
j_call: TRBJ1-5
v_call: TRBV3-1/TRBV3-2
clone_size: .
cdr3_aa: CASSQDGQGSQPQHF
cdr3_nt: TGTGCCAGCAGCCAAGATGGACAGGGCAGCCAGCCCCAGCATTTT

d_call: .
j_call: TRBJ1-4
v_call: TRBV28
clone_size: .
cdr3_aa: CASSSGQIATNEKLFF
cdr3_nt: TGTGCCAGCAGCTCCGGACAGATAGCAACTAATGAAAAACTGTTTTTT

d_call: TRBD2
j_call: TRBJ2-3
v_call: TRBV5-4
clone_size: .
cdr3_aa: CASSPRDYGTDTQYF
cdr3_nt: TGTGCCAGCAGCCCCCGGGACTACGGCACAGATACGCAGTATTTT

d_call: .
j_call: TRBJ2-2
v_call: TRBV24-1
clone_size: .
cdr3_aa: CATSDSRMDRTNTGELFF
cdr3_nt: TGTGCCACCAGTGATTCCCGAATGGACAGAACGAACACCGGGGAGCTGTTTTTT

d_call: .
j_call: TRBJ1-6
v_call: TRBV9
clone_size: .
cdr3_aa: CASSPRAGVTNSPLHF
cdr3_nt: TGTGCCAGCAGCCCCCGAGCAGGGGTTACTAATTCACCCCTCCACTTT

d_call: TRBD2
j_call: TRBJ2-1
v_call: TRBV19
clone_size: few
cdr3_aa: CASSMSGTSGSGQFF
cdr3_nt: TGTGCCAGTAGTATGTCCGGGACTAGCGGGAGTGGGCAGTTCTTC

d_call: TRBD1
j_call: TRBJ2-5
v_call: TRBV27
clone_size: .
cdr3_aa: CASRPRGGPSETQYF
cdr3_nt: TGTGCCAGCAGGCCGCGAGGGGGCCCGTCAGAGACCCAGTACTTC

d_call: .
j_call: TRBJ1-5
v_call: TRBV19
clone_size: .
cdr3_aa: CASTPGGFGLSNQPQHF
cdr3_nt: TGTGCCAGTACCCCGGGGGGTTTTGGCCTCAGCAATCAGCCCCAGCATTTT

d_call: TRBD1
j_call: TRBJ1-2
v_call: TRBV7-9
clone_size: .
cdr3_aa: CASSRQGAQVYGYTF
cdr3_nt: TGTGCCAGCAGCCGACAGGGGGCTCAAGTCTATGGCTACACCTTC

d_call: TRBD1
j_call: TRBJ2-7
v_call: TRBV7-2
clone_size: .
cdr3_aa: CASSSHRGRSYEQYF
cdr3_nt: TGTGCCAGCAGCTCCCACAGGGGGCGAAGCTACGAGCAGTACTTC

d_call: .
j_call: TRBJ1-2
v_call: TRBV9
clone_size: .
cdr3_aa: CASSVSPTGANYGYTF
cdr3_nt: TGTGCCAGCAGCGTAAGTCCAACAGGTGCTAACTATGGCTACACCTTC

d_call: TRBD1
j_call: TRBJ2-7
v_call: TRBV27
clone_size: .
cdr3_aa: CASSLRGQGLYEQYF
cdr3_nt: TGTGCCAGCAGTTTAAGGGGACAGGGTTTGTACGAGCAGTACTTC

d_call: .
j_call: TRBJ2-3
v_call: TRBV15
clone_size: .
cdr3_aa: CATSERLADTQYF
cdr3_nt: TGTGCCACCAGCGAGAGACTAGCAGATACGCAGTATTTT

d_call: TRBD1
j_call: TRBJ2-7
v_call: TRBV9
clone_size: .
cdr3_aa: CASSPRTGGEQYF
cdr3_nt: TGTGCCAGCAGCCCGCGGACAGGGGGCGAGCAGTACTTC

d_call: TRBD2
j_call: TRBJ2-1
v_call: TRBV9
clone_size: once
cdr3_aa: CASSAHPSGSAYNEQFF
cdr3_nt: TGTGCCAGCAGCGCCCATCCTAGCGGGAGTGCCTACAATGAGCAGTTCTTC

d_call: .
j_call: TRBJ1-1
v_call: TRBV7-2
clone_size: .
cdr3_aa: CASSLDVQGKAEAFF
cdr3_nt: TGTGCCAGCAGCTTAGATGTGCAGGGGAAGGCTGAAGCTTTCTTT

d_call: TRBD2
j_call: TRBJ2-7
v_call: TRBV7-6
clone_size: .
cdr3_aa: CASSHSGGPYEQYF
cdr3_nt: TGTGCCAGCAGCCATAGCGGGGGTCCCTACGAGCAGTACTTC

d_call: TRBD2
j_call: TRBJ2-7
v_call: TRBV27
clone_size: .
cdr3_aa: CASSLGEGSSYEQYF
cdr3_nt: TGTGCCAGCAGTTTAGGGGAGGGGAGCTCCTACGAGCAGTACTTC

d_call: .
j_call: TRBJ1-3
v_call: TRBV7-8
clone_size: .
cdr3_aa: CASSLGQGNTIYF
cdr3_nt: TGTGCCAGCAGCTTAGGTCAGGGAAACACCATATATTTT

d_call: TRBD2
j_call: TRBJ2-3
v_call: TRBV5-4
clone_size: .
cdr3_aa: CASSSGTSADTQYF
cdr3_nt: TGTGCCAGCAGTTCCGGGACTAGTGCAGATACGCAGTATTTT

d_call: .
j_call: TRBJ1-4
v_call: TRBV28
clone_size: once
cdr3_aa: CASSAGGGLWTNEKLFF
cdr3_nt: TGTGCCAGCAGCGCCGGCGGGGGGCTCTGGACTAATGAAAAACTGTTTTTT

d_call: TRBD2
j_call: TRBJ2-3
v_call: TRBV15
clone_size: .
cdr3_aa: CATSRGSLAGVRSTQYF
cdr3_nt: TGTGCCACCAGCAGAGGCTCACTAGCGGGGGTTAGGAGTACGCAGTATTTT

d_call: .
j_call: TRBJ2-2
v_call: TRBV20-1
clone_size: .
cdr3_aa: CSASSSGFGELFF
cdr3_nt: TGCAGTGCTAGTAGTTCGGGTTTCGGGGAGCTGTTTTTT

d_call: TRBD2
j_call: TRBJ2-1
v_call: TRBV5-4
clone_size: .
cdr3_aa: CASSPGLAGGHEQFF
cdr3_nt: TGTGCCAGCAGCCCTGGACTAGCGGGAGGCCATGAGCAGTTCTTC

d_call: .
j_call: TRBJ1-1
v_call: TRBV5-1
clone_size: .
cdr3_aa: CASSLFGEQNTEAFF
cdr3_nt: TGCGCCAGCAGCTTGTTCGGGGAACAGAACACTGAAGCTTTCTTT

d_call: TRBD1
j_call: TRBJ2-7
v_call: TRBV28
clone_size: .
cdr3_aa: CASSLGTGVYEQYF
cdr3_nt: TGTGCCAGCAGTTTAGGGACAGGGGTCTACGAGCAGTACTTC

d_call: .
j_call: TRBJ2-5
v_call: TRBV4-1
clone_size: .
cdr3_aa: CASSHTSGLAQETQYF
cdr3_nt: TGCGCCAGCAGCCACACCTCGGGACTGGCACAAGAGACCCAGTACTTC

d_call: .
j_call: TRBJ2-5
v_call: TRBV19
clone_size: once
cdr3_aa: CASASSSQETQYF
cdr3_nt: TGTGCCAGCGCCTCCAGTTCCCAAGAGACCCAGTACTTC

d_call: .
j_call: TRBJ2-7
v_call: TRBV20-1
clone_size: .
cdr3_aa: CSASLQGTLQEQYF
cdr3_nt: TGCAGTGCTAGTCTACAGGGGACTCTTCAAGAGCAGTACTTC

d_call: .
j_call: TRBJ2-1
v_call: TRBV11-3
clone_size: .
cdr3_aa: CASSLAPYNEQFF
cdr3_nt: TGTGCCAGCAGCTTGGCCCCCTACAATGAGCAGTTCTTC

d_call: .
j_call: TRBJ2-2
v_call: TRBV6-2/TRBV6-3
clone_size: once
cdr3_aa: CASSYALGQGGAGELFF
cdr3_nt: TGTGCCAGCAGTTACGCTTTAGGACAGGGAGGGGCCGGGGAGCTGTTTTTT

d_call: TRBD1
j_call: TRBJ2-5
v_call: TRBV4-3
clone_size: once
cdr3_aa: CASSPWTGAGETQYF
cdr3_nt: TGCGCCAGCAGCCCTTGGACAGGGGCCGGAGAGACCCAGTACTTC

d_call: .
j_call: TRBJ1-2
v_call: TRBV6-6
clone_size: .
cdr3_aa: CASSHTGGGYGYTF
cdr3_nt: TGTGCCAGCAGCCACACCGGCGGCGGCTATGGCTACACCTTC

d_call: .
j_call: TRBJ2-3
v_call: TRBV4-1
clone_size: .
cdr3_aa: CASSPLSGPYTDTQYF
cdr3_nt: TGCGCCAGCAGCCCATTAAGCGGACCCTACACAGATACGCAGTATTTT

d_call: TRBD1
j_call: TRBJ1-2
v_call: TRBV18
clone_size: .
cdr3_aa: CASSPLDRDYGYTF
cdr3_nt: TGTGCCAGCTCACCTCTCGACAGGGACTATGGCTACACCTTC

d_call: TRBD2
j_call: TRBJ2-2
v_call: TRBV5-1
clone_size: .
cdr3_aa: CASSPRTSGDVTGELFF
cdr3_nt: TGCGCCAGCAGCCCAAGGACTAGCGGGGATGTGACCGGGGAGCTGTTTTTT

d_call: .
j_call: TRBJ1-2
v_call: TRBV7-8
clone_size: .
cdr3_aa: CASSPREGDYGYTF
cdr3_nt: TGTGCCAGCAGCCCCCGAGAGGGTGACTATGGCTACACCTTC

d_call: .
j_call: TRBJ2-7
v_call: TRBV12-3/TRBV12-4
clone_size: .
cdr3_aa: CASSLRGSYEQYF
cdr3_nt: TGTGCCAGCAGTTTACGGGGGTCCTACGAGCAGTACTTC

d_call: TRBD2
j_call: TRBJ2-1
v_call: TRBV19
clone_size: once
cdr3_aa: CASSILSLAGAAYNEQFF
cdr3_nt: TGTGCCAGTAGTATTTTGTCCCTAGCGGGTGCGGCCTACAATGAGCAGTTCTTC

d_call: .
j_call: TRBJ1-1
v_call: TRBV6-6
clone_size: .
cdr3_aa: CASLSDRRNTEAFF
cdr3_nt: TGTGCCAGCCTTTCCGACAGAAGGAACACTGAAGCTTTCTTT

d_call: .
j_call: TRBJ1-1
v_call: TRBV18
clone_size: .
cdr3_aa: CASSRERDTEAFF
cdr3_nt: TGTGCCAGCTCACGGGAGAGGGACACTGAAGCTTTCTTT

d_call: .
j_call: TRBJ1-6
v_call: TRBV28
clone_size: .
cdr3_aa: CASSPLGGLNSPLHF
cdr3_nt: TGTGCCAGCAGTCCCTTGGGGGGGCTTAATTCACCCCTCCACTTT

d_call: TRBD2
j_call: TRBJ2-5
v_call: TRBV18
clone_size: once
cdr3_aa: CASSPRGGGLETQYF
cdr3_nt: TGTGCCAGCTCACCACGTGGCGGGGGGCTGGAGACCCAGTACTTC

d_call: .
j_call: TRBJ2-5
v_call: TRBV2
clone_size: .
cdr3_aa: CATTRAFQETQYF
cdr3_nt: TGTGCCACCACCCGCGCGTTCCAAGAGACCCAGTACTTC

d_call: TRBD1
j_call: TRBJ2-5
v_call: TRBV5-1
clone_size: .
cdr3_aa: CASSPRGQGTQETQYF
cdr3_nt: TGCGCCAGCAGCCCTCGGGGACAGGGAACACAAGAGACCCAGTACTTC

d_call: TRBD1
j_call: TRBJ2-7
v_call: TRBV10-3
clone_size: .
cdr3_aa: CAINSGQGHYEQYF
cdr3_nt: TGTGCCATAAACTCGGGACAGGGACACTACGAGCAGTACTTC

d_call: TRBD1
j_call: TRBJ2-1
v_call: TRBV9
clone_size: .
cdr3_aa: CASTPGQGNEQFF
cdr3_nt: TGTGCCAGTACTCCGGGACAGGGAAATGAGCAGTTCTTC

d_call: .
j_call: TRBJ2-6
v_call: TRBV5-5
clone_size: .
cdr3_aa: CASSLPRWGSGANVLTF
cdr3_nt: TGTGCCAGCAGTCTCCCCCGGTGGGGCTCGGGGGCCAACGTCCTGACTTTC

d_call: .
j_call: TRBJ1-6
v_call: TRBV7-2
clone_size: once
cdr3_aa: CASSPEGGSSPLHF
cdr3_nt: TGTGCCAGCAGCCCCGAGGGAGGGAGTTCACCCCTCCACTTT